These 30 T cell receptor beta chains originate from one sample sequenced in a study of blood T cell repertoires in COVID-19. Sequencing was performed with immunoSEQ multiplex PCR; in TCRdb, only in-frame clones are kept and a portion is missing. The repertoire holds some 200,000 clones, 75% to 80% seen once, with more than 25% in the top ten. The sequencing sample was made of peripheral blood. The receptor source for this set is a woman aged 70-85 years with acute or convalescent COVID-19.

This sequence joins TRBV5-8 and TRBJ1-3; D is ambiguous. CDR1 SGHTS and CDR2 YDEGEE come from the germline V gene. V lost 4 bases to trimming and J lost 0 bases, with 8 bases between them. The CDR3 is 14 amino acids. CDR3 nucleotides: TGTGCCAGCAGCCGGGTTGCCTCTGGAAACACCATATATTTT. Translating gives CASSRVASGNTIYF.

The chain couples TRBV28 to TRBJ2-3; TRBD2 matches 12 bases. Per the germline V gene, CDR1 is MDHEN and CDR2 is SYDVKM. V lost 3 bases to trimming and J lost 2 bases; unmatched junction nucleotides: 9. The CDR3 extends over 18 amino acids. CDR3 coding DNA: TGTGCCAGCAGTTTCTTGGTCCGGACTAGCGGGGACACAGATACGCAGTATTTT. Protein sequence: CASSFLVRTSGDTDTQYF. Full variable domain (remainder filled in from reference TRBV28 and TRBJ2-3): DVKVTQSSRYLVKRTGEKVFLECVQDMDHENMFWYRQDPGLGLRLIYFSYDVKMKEKGDIPEGYSVSREKKERFSLILESASTNQTSMYLCASSFLVRTSGDTDTQYFGPGTRLTVL.

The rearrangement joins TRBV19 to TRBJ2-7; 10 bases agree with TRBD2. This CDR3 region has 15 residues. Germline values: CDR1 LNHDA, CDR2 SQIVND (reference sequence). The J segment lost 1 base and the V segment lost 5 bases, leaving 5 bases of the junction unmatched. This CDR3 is CASSPGLALSYEQYF. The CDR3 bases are TGTGCCAGTAGTCCGGGACTAGCGCTTTCCTACGAGCAGTACTTC.

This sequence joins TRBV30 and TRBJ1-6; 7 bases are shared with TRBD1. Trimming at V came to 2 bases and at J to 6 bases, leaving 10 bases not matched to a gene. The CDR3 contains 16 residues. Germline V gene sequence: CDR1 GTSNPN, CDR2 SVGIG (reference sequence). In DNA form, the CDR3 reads TGTGCCTGGAGTCAGAACACGGGACAGCTTAATTCACCCCTCCACTTT. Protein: CAWSQNTGQLNSPLHF.

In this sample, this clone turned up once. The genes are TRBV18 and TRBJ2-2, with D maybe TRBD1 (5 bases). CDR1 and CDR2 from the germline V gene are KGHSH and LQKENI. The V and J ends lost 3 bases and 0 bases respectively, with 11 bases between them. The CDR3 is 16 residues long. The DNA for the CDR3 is TGTGCCAGCTCACCCAGGGTAATCACGAACACCGGGGAGCTGTTTTTT. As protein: CASSPRVITNTGELFF. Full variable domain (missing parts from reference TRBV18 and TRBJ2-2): NAGVMQNPRHLVRRRGQEARLRCSPMKGHSHVYWYRQLPEEGLKFMVYLQKENIIDESGMPKERFSAEFPKEGPSILRIQQVVRGDSAAYFCASSPRVITNTGELFFGEGSRLTVL.

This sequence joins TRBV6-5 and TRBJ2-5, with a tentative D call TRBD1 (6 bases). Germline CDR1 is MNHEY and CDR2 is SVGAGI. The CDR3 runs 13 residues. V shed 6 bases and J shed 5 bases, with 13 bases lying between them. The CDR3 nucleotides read TGTGCCAGCAGATCACAGGGAGTGGAGACCCAGTACTTC. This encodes CASRSQGVETQYF.

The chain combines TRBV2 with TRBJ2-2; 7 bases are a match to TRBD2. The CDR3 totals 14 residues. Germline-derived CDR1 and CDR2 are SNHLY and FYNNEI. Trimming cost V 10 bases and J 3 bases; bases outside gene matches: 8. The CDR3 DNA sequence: TGTGCCAAGAAGCCCCTAGCGGACACCGGGGAGCTGTTTTTT. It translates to CAKKPLADTGELFF. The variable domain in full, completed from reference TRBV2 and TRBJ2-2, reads EPEVTQTPSHQVTQMGQEVILRCVPISNHLYFYWYRQILGQKVEFLVSFYNNEISEKSEIFDDQFSVERPDGSNFTLKIRSTKLEDSAMYFCAKKPLADTGELFFGEGSRLTVL.

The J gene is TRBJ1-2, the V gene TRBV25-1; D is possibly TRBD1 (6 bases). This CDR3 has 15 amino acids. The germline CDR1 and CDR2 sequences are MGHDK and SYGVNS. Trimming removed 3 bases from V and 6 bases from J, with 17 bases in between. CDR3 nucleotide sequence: TGTGCCAGCAGTGATGTCCAGGGGCGCACGGATGGCTACACCTTC. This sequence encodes CASSDVQGRTDGYTF.

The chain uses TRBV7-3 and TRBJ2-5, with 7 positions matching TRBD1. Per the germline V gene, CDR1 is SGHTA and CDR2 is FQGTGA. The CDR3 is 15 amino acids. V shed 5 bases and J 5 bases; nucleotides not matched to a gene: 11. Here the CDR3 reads CASSPGDSRRETQYF. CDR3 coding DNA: TGTGCCAGCAGCCCTGGGGACAGTCGACGGGAGACCCAGTACTTC. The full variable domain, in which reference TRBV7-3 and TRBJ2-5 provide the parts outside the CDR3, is GAGVSQTPSNKVTEKGKYVELRCDPISGHTALYWYRQSLGQGPEFLIYFQGTGAADDSGLPNDRFFAVRPEGSVSTLKIQRTERGDSAVYLCASSPGDSRRETQYFGPGTRLLVL.

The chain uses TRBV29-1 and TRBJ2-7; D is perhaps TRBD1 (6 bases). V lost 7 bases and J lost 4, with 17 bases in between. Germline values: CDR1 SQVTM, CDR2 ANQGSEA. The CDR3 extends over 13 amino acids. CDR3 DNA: TGCAGCGCGGGTACAGGGCGAAGGTACGAGCAGTACTTC. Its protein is CSAGTGRRYEQYF.

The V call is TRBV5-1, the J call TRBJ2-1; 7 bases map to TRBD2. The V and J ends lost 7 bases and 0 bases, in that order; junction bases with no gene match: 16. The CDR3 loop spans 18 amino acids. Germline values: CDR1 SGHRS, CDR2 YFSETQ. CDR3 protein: CASRPGLIGGSSYNEQFF. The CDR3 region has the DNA TGCGCCAGCCGCCCAGGATTAATAGGCGGGAGCTCCTACAATGAGCAGTTCTTC. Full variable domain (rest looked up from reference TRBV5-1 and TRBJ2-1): KAGVTQTPRYLIKTRGQQVTLSCSPISGHRSVSWYQQTPGQGLQFLFEYFSETQRNKGNFPGRFSGRQFSNSRSEMNVSTLELGDSALYLCASRPGLIGGSSYNEQFFGPGTRLTVL.

CDR3 sequence reads: CASSDRGAAPLHF. In DNA form, the CDR3 reads TGTGCCAGTTCGGACAGGGGAGCGGCACCCCTCCACTTT. This rearrangement joins TRBV19 to TRBJ1-6; 9 bases line up with TRBD1. Germline V gives CDR1 LNHDA, CDR2 SQIVND (reference sequence). This CDR3 comprises 13 residues. Germline trimming cut 8 bases from V and 11 bases from J; bases unmatched to any gene: 7.

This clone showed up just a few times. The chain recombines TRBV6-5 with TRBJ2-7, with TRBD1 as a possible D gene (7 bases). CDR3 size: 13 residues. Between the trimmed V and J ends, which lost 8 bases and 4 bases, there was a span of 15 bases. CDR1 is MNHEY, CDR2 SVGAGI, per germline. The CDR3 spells CASRSTGTYEQYF. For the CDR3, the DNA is TGTGCCAGCCGGTCGACAGGGACTTACGAGCAGTACTTC.

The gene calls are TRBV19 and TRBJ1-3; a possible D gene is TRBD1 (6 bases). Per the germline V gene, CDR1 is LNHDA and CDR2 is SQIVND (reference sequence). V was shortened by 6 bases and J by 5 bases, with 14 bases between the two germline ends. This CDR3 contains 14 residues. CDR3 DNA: TGTGCCAGTAGAGACTCGGACAGTCGAAACACCATATATTTT. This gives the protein CASRDSDSRNTIYF.

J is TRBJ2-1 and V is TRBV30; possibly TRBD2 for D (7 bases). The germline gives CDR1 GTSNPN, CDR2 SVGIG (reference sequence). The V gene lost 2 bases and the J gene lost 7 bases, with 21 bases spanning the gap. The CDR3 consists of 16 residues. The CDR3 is CAWSRTAGTMRNEQFF. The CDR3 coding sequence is TGTGCCTGGAGTCGGACAGCGGGAACAATGAGGAATGAGCAGTTCTTC.

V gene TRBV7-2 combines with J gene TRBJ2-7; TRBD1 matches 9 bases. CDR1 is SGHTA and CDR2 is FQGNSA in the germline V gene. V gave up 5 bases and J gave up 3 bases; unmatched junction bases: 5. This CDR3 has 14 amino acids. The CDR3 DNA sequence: TGTGCCAGCAGCATGAGGACAGGGGTCTACGAGCAGTACTTC. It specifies CASSMRTGVYEQYF.

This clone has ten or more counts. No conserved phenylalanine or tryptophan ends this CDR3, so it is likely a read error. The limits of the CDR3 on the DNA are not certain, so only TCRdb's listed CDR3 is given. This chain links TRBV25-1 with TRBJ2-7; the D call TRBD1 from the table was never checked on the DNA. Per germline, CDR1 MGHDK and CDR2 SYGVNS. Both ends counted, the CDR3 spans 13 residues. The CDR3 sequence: CASSARDRGRVFI.

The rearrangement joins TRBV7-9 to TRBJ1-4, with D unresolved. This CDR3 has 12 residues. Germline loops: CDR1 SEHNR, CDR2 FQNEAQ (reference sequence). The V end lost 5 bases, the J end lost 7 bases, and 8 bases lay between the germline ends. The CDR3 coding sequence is TGTGCCAGCAGCCACACCCTTGAAAAACTGTTTTTT. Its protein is CASSHTLEKLFF.

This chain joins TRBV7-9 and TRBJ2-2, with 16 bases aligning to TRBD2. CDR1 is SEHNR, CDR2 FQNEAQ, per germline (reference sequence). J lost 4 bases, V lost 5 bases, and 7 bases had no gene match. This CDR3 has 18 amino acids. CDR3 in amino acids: CASSPGLAGGPGTGELFF. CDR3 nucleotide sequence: TGTGCCAGCAGCCCGGGACTAGCGGGAGGGCCCGGCACCGGGGAGCTGTTTTTT.

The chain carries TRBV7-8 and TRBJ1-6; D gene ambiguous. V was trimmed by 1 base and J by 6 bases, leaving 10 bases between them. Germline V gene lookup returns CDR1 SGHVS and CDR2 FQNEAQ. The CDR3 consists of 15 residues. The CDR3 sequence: CASSLGSQINSPLHF. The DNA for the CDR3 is TGTGCCAGCAGCTTAGGGTCACAGATTAATTCACCCCTCCACTTT.

Here the CDR3 reads CASSVGTVSNYGYTF. The CDR3 nucleotides read TGTGCCAGCAGCGTTGGGACAGTCTCTAACTATGGCTACACCTTC. The chain joins TRBV11-1 to TRBJ1-2; 7 bases match TRBD1. The CDR3 extends over 15 amino acids. V lost 5 bases and J lost 0; bases outside the gene matches: 6. Germline V gene data show CDR1 as SGHAT and CDR2 as FQDESV (reference sequence).

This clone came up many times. The CDR3 reads CAWSDTGGTSGRRVDTQYF. DNA for the CDR3: TGTGCCTGGAGTGACACAGGCGGGACTAGCGGACGCCGGGTAGATACGCAGTATTTT. V is TRBV30 and J is TRBJ2-3; 11 bases align to TRBD2. Per the germline V gene, CDR1 is GTSNPN and CDR2 is SVGIG (reference sequence). Trimming removed 1 base from V and 5 bases from J; junction bases left unmatched: 17. The CDR3 spans 19 residues.

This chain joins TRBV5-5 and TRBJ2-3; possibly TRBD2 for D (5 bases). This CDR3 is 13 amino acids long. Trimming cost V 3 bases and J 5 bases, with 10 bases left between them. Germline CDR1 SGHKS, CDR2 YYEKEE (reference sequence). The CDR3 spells CASSSPGRDTQYF. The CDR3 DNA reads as TGTGCCAGCAGCTCCCCGGGGAGAGATACGCAGTATTTT.

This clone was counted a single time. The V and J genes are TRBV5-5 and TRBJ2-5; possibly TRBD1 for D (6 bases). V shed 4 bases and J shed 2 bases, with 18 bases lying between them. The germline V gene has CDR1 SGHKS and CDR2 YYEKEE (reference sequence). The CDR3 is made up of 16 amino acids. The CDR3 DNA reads TGTGCCAGCAGCCCCGCACGGTGGGGGCAACAAGAGACCCAGTACTTC. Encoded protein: CASSPARWGQQETQYF.

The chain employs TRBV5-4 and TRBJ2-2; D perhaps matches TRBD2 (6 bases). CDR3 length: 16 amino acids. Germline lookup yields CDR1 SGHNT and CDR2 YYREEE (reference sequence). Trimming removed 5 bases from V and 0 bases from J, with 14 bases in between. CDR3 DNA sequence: TGTGCCAGCAGGAGGATAGCGGACTCGAACACCGGGGAGCTGTTTTTT. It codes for CASRRIADSNTGELFF. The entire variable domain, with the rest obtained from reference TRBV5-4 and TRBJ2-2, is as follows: ETGVTQSPTHLIKTRGQQVTLRCSSQSGHNTVSWYQQALGQGPQFIFQYYREEENGRGNFPPRFSGLQFPNYSSELNVNALELDDSALYLCASRRIADSNTGELFFGEGSRLTVL.

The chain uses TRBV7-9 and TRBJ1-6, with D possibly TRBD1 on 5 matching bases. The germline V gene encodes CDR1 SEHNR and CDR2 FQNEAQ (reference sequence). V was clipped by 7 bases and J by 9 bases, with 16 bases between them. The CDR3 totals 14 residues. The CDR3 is CASTTTVPGSPLHF. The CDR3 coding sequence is TGTGCCAGCACCACGACAGTCCCTGGTTCACCCCTCCACTTT.

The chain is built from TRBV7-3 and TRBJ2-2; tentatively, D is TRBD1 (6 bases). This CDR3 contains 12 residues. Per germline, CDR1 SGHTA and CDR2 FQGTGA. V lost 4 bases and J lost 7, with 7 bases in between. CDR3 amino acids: CASSSDSGELFF. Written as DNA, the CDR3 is TGTGCCAGCAGCTCGGACAGCGGGGAGCTGTTTTTT.

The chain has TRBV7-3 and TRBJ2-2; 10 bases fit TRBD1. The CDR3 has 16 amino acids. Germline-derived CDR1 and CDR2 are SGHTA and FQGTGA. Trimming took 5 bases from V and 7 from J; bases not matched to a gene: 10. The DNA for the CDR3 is TGTGCCAGCAGCCGGTCGACAGGGGGCACGGGCGGGGAGCTGTTTTTT. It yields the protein CASSRSTGGTGGELFF.

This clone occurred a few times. CDR3 DNA sequence: TGTGCCAGCAGTGGTCAGGGTCCTGGCACTGAAGCTTTCTTT. As protein: CASSGQGPGTEAFF. This chain joins TRBV2 and TRBJ1-1, with D tentatively TRBD1 (5 bases). CDR1 is SNHLY and CDR2 is FYNNEI in the germline V gene. The CDR3 is made up of 14 amino acids. V dropped 4 bases and J dropped 4 bases, with 13 bases sitting between them.

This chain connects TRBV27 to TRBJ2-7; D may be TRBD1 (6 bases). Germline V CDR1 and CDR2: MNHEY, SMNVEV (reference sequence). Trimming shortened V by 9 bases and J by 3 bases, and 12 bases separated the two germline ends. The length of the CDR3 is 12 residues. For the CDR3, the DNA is TGTGCCAGTAGTAAGGGGGACTACGAGCAGTACTTC. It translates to CASSKGDYEQYF.